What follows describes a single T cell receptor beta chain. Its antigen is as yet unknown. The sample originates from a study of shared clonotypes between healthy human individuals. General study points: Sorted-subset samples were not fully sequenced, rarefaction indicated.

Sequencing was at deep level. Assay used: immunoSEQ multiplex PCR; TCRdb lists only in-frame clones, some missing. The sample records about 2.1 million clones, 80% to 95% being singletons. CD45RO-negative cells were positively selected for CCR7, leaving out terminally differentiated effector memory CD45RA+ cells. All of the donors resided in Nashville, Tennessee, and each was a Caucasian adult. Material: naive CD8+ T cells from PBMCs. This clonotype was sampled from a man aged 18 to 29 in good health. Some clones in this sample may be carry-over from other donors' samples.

The CDR3 sequence: CASSLFLIKIPEGETQYF. The CDR3 bases are TGTGCCAGCAGCTTGTTTCTCATTAAAATCCCTGAGGGAGAGACCCAGTACTTC. This sequence joins TRBV5-6 and TRBJ2-5; tentative D call: TRBD2 (5 bases). The CDR3 is 18 residues long. V was cut by 1 base and J by 4 bases, with 23 bases left in between. The germline gives CDR1 SGHDT, CDR2 YYEEEE.